This T cell receptor beta chain is from a study of blood T cells in healthy people across ages. The use of a sample-barcoded 5' primer and a J-beta primer mix characterized a second PCR of about 7 to 12 cycles. Each CDR3 protein gets one entry after TCRdb re-called the 5' RACE reads with MiXCR. The sample lists roughly 1,700,000 distinct CDR3 sequences, approximately 30% occurring once. This clonotype was detected only a few times. The origin of this receptor is a woman aged 25 to 39 in good health. The sequencing sample was made of blood.

The CDR3 here is CASSLASGRYGYTF. CDR3 DNA: TGCGCCAGCAGCTTGGCGTCGGGTCGCTATGGCTACACCTTC. The chain has TRBV5-1 and TRBJ1-2, with D unclear. The CDR3 sequence is 14 residues long. Trimming left V 0 bases short and J 4 bases short, with 10 bases between. Germline CDR1 SGHRS, CDR2 YFSETQ.